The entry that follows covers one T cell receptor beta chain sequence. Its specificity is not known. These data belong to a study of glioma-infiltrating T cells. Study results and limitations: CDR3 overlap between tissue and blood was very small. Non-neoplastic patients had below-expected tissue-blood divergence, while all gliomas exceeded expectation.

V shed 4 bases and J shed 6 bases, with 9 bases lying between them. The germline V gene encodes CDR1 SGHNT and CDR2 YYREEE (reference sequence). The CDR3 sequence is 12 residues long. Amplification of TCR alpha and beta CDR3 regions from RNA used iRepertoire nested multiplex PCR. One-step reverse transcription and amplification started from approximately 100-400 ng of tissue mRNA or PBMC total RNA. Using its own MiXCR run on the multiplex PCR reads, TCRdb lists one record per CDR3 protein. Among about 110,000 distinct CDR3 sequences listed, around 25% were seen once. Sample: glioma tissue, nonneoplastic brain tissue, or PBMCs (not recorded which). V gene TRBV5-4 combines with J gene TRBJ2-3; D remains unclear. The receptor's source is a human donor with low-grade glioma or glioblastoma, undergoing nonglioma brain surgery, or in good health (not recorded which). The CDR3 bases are TGTGCCAGCAGCGTTACAGCGGATACGCAGTATTTT. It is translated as CASSVTADTQYF.